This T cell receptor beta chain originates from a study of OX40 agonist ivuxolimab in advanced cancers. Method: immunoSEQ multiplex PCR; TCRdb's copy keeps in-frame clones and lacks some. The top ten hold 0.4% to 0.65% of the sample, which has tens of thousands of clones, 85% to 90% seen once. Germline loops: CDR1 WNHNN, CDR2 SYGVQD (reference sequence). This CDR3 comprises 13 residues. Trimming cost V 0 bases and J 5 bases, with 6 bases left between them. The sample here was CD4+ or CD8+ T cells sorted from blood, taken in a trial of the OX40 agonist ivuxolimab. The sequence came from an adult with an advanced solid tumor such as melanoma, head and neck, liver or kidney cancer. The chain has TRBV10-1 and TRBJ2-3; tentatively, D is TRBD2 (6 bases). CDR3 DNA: TGCGCCAGCAGTGAGTCGGGAGGAGATACGCAGTATTTT. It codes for CASSESGGDTQYF.